This T cell receptor (beta chain) was identified during a study of shared clonotypes between healthy human individuals. Sequencing was performed with immunoSEQ multiplex PCR; in TCRdb, only in-frame clones are kept and a portion is missing. Among about 470,000 clones listed, roughly 77% were seen once. The sequence derives from a woman aged 40 to 50 in good health. Some clones in this sample may be carry-over from other donors' samples. The sample consisted of PBMCs.

CDR3 DNA: TGTGCCAGCAGCTTGCTAGGGGGTCTTCGTGCCTACGAGCAGTACTTC. Translated, it gives CASSLLGGLRAYEQYF. V and J are TRBV5-5 and TRBJ2-7, with a tentative D call TRBD1 (6 bases). V was shortened by 1 base and J by 2 bases, with 16 bases between the two germline ends. CDR3 size: 16 residues. CDR1 SGHKS and CDR2 YYEKEE come from the germline V gene (reference sequence).